Below are 3 T cell receptor beta chains sequenced from a single sample in a study of early T cells in non-severe SARS-CoV-2 infection. TCRdb passed the 5' RACE reads through MiXCR, listing each CDR3 protein once. Of around 65,000 distinct CDR3 sequences in the sample, roughly an eighth are singletons; the top ten hold approximately 1.4%. This specimen consisted of whole blood, obtained at baseline. These receptor sequences come from an adult who was a healthcare worker with PCR-confirmed SARS-CoV-2 infection or an uninfected control (not recorded which).

This clonotype was counted a few times. The chain links TRBV6-5 to TRBJ1-1, with a tentative D call TRBD1 (5 bases). With 4 bases removed from V and 5 bases from J, the gap between germline ends came to 14 bases. Germline loops: CDR1 MNHEY, CDR2 SVGAGI. CDR3 size: 14 residues. The chain's CDR3 is CASSFPGLETEAFF. The CDR3 DNA is TGTGCCAGCAGTTTTCCGGGACTGGAAACTGAAGCTTTCTTT.

This clonotype came up many times. The gene calls are TRBV9 and TRBJ2-3; a weak D match, TRBD2 (8 bases). CDR1 and CDR2 from the germline V gene are SGDLS and YYNGEE. Trimming left V 0 bases short and J 6 bases short, with 20 bases between. This CDR3 contains 17 residues. CDR3 sequence (DNA): TGTGCCAGCAGCGTAGCAGTTAGCGGGGACAGTTTGGATACGCAGTATTTT. It specifies CASSVAVSGDSLDTQYF.

This clonotype has more than one count but fewer than ten. The V call is TRBV3-1, the J call TRBJ1-5, with D unresolved. The V gene's germline CDR1 is LGHDT and CDR2 YNNKEL (reference sequence). This CDR3 is 15 amino acids long. V lost 0 bases and J lost 1, with 7 bases in between. The CDR3 spells CASSQDQGSNQPQHF. CDR3 sequence (DNA): TGTGCCAGCAGCCAAGATCAAGGGAGCAATCAGCCCCAGCATTTT.